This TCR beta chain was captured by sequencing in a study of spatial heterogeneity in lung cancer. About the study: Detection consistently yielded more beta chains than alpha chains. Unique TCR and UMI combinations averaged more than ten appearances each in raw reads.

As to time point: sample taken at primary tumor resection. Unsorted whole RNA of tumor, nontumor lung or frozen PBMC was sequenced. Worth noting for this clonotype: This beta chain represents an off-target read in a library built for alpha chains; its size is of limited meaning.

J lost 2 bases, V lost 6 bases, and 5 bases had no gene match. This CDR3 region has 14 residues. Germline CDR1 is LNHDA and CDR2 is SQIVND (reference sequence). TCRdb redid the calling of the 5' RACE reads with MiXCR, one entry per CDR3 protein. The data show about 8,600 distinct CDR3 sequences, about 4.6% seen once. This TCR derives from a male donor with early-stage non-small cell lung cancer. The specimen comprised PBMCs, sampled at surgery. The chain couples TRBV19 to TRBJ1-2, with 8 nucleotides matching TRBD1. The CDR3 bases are TGTGCCAGTAGCGAACAGGGGGGAAACTATGGCTACACCTTC. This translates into CASSEQGGNYGYTF.